The following is a T cell receptor (beta chain) sequence with its context. Authors' analysis steps: Nucleated cell number was recorded as an estimate derived from reference gene primer amplification. Assay: immunoSEQ multiplex PCR; the TCRdb copy retains only in-frame clones and omits some. V and J calls and clone size are those listed in that table; D and trimming were worked out from the DNA. The sample has 90,000 or so clones, around 79% seen once. This entry is derived from a study of blood T cell repertoires in COVID-19. The ends lost 7 bases at V and 4 bases at J; junction bases unmatched: 7. CDR1 LGHDT and CDR2 YNNKEL come from the germline V gene (reference sequence). The CDR3 runs 15 residues.

The chain carries TRBV3-1 (or the pseudogene TRBV3-2) and TRBJ1-6, with 7 positions matching TRBD1. This clonotype originated in a human donor in a cohort sampled during active COVID-19. The sample comprised peripheral blood. The CDR3 region has the DNA TGTGCCAGCAACCCACCGGGACAGTATAATTCACCCCTCCACTTT. Its protein product is CASNPPGQYNSPLHF.